The clone carrying this T cell receptor beta chain was seen just once. The data are from a study of blood T cell repertoires in COVID-19. Turning to the study itself: Sites across the United States, Italy and Spain contributed samples from acute and convalescent COVID-19.

Sequencing used immunoSEQ multiplex PCR; TCRdb keeps in-frame clones, though not all of them. The table includes 110,000 to 150,000 clones, around 87% detected once. Sequenced material: peripheral blood. The sequence was obtained from a woman aged 60-70 years with active COVID-19.

CDR3 nucleotides: TGTGCCAGCAGTTCGCCATGGGGGACTACCTACGAGCAGTACTTC. This sequence encodes CASSSPWGTTYEQYF. This chain links TRBV28 with TRBJ2-7, with 7 bases fitting TRBD2. The CDR3 sequence is 15 residues long. CDR1 and CDR2 (germline): MDHEN, SYDVKM. The junction had 8 bases not matched to a gene; V was cut back by 4 bases and J by 2 bases.